Reported below is one TCR beta chain. This specimen comes from a study of T-cell memory formation after mild COVID-19. Constant-segment primers and 5'RACE yielded cDNA libraries for TCR alpha and TCR beta, each carrying sample barcodes and UMIs. TCRdb re-derived calls from the 5' RACE reads in MiXCR, one entry per CDR3 protein. The sample carries about 150,000 distinct CDR3 sequences, around 30% recorded once. The CDR3 is 15 amino acids. CDR1 is SGHDT, CDR2 YYEEEE, per germline. Trimming stripped 7 bases from V and 3 bases from J, with 17 bases between. Sequencing was done on a sample of PBMCs or a T cell subset sorted from them (not recorded which). The rearrangement uses TRBV5-6 and TRBJ2-1; weak D call: TRBD1 (6 bases). The clonotype comes from an adult woman who had mild COVID-19 (a few samples of this study predate the infection). Cell type and time point are not known. The CDR3 bases are TGTGCCAGCGTTCGTCAGGGGCCATACTACAATGAGCAGTTCTTC. It encodes CASVRQGPYYNEQFF.